Each of the 4 T cell receptor beta chains below was sequenced from the same sample in a study of identical twins' blood T cells. TCRdb re-analysed the 5' RACE reads in MiXCR, keeping a single row per CDR3 protein. The sample has fewer than 450,000 distinct CDR3 sequences, approximately 30% seen once. The sample was PBMCs. The source is a woman aged 18 to 50 in good health.

The V gene is TRBV6-6, the J gene TRBJ2-3; D is perhaps TRBD2 (5 bases). CDR1 and CDR2 from the germline V gene are MNHNY and SVGAGI (reference sequence). Between the trimmed V and J ends, which lost 5 bases and 0 bases, there was a span of 18 bases. This CDR3 has 17 amino acids. CDR3 sequence (DNA): TGTGCCAGCAGTCCCCCGGTGGGCGGGTACAGCACAGATACGCAGTATTTT. Translating gives CASSPPVGGYSTDTQYF.

Note on this clonotype: One end of the junction fails to match germline, which may point to a read error. This rearrangement joins TRBV7-6 to TRBJ1-1; D is ambiguous. The CDR3 spans 14 residues. The V gene's germline CDR1 is SGHVS and CDR2 FNYEAQ. CDR3 sequence reads: CASSLAPGGPESFF. As DNA, the CDR3 is TGTGCCAGCAGCTTAGCCCCTGGAGGCCCTGAATCTTTCTTT.

As concerns this clonotype: This may arise from a read error, as a much more abundant clone is one base away. The J gene is TRBJ2-2, the V gene TRBV2; tentatively, D is TRBD2 (6 bases). The CDR3 runs 13 residues. Per the germline V gene, CDR1 is SNHLY and CDR2 is FYNNEI. CDR3 bases: TGTGCCAGCAGGGCCGGAAACACCGGGGGGCTGTTTTTT. This gives the protein CASRAGNTGGLFF. The entire variable domain, with the rest obtained from reference TRBV2 and TRBJ2-2, is as follows: EPEVTQTPSHQVTQMGQEVILRCVPISNHLYFYWYRQILGQKVEFLVSFYNNEISEKSEIFDDQFSVERPDGSNFTLKIRSTKLEDSAMYFCASRAGNTGGLFFGEGSRLTVL.

This clonotype was seen only a few times. The chain couples TRBV7-6 to TRBJ2-3; TRBD2 matches 7 bases. With 6 bases clipped from V and 3 bases from J, the junction kept 15 bases outside the gene matches. Germline-derived CDR1 and CDR2 are SGHVS and FNYEAQ. This CDR3 is built from 17 residues. CDR3 bases: TGTGCCAGCAGTTCTACCCTACTAGCGCGGGGGACAGATACGCAGTATTTT. Translated: CASSSTLLARGTDTQYF.